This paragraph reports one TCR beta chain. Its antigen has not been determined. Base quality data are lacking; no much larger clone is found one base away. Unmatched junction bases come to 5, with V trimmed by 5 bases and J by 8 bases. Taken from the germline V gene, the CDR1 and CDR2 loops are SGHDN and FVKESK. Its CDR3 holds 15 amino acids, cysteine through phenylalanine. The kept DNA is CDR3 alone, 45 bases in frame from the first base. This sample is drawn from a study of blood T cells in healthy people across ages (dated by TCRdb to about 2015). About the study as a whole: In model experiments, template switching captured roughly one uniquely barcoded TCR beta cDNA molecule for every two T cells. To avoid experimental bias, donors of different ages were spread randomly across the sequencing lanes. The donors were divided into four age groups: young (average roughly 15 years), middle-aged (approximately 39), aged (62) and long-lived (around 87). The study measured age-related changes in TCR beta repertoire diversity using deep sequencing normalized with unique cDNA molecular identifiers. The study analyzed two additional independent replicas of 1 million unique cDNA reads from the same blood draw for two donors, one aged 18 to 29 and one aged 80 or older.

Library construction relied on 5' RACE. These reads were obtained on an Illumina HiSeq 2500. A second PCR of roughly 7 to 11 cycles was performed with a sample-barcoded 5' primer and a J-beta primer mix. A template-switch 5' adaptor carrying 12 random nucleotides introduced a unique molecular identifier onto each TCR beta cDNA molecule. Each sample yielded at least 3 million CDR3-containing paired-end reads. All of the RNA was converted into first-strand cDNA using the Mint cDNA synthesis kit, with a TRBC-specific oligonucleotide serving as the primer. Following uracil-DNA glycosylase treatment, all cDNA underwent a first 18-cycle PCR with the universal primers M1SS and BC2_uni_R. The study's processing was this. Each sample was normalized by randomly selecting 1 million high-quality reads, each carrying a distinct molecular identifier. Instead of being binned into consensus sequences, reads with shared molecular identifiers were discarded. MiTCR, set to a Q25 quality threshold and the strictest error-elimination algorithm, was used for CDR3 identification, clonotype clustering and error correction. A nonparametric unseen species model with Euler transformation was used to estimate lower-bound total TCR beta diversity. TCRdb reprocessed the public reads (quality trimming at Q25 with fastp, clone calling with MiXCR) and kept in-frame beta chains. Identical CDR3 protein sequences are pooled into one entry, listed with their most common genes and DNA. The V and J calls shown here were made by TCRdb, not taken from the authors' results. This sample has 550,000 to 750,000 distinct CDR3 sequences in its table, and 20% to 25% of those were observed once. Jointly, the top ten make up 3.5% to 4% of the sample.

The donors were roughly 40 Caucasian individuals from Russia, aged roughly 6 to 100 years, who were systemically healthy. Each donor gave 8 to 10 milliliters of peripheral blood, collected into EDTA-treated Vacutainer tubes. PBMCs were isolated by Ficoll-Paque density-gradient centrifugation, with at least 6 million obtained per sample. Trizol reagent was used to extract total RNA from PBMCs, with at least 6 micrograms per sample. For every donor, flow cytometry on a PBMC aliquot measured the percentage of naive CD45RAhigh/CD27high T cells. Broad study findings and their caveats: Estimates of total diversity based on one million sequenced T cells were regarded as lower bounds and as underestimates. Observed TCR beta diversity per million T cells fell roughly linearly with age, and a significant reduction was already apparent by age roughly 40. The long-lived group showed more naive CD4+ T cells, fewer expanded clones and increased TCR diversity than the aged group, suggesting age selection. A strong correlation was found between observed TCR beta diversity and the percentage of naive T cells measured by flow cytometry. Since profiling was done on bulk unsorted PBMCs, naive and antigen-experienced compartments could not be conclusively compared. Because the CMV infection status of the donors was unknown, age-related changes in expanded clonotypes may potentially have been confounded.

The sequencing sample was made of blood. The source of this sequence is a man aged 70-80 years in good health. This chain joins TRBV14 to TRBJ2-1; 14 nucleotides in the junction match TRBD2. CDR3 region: CASSYGLAGGDEQFF. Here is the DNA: TGTGCCAGCAGCTACGGACTAGCGGGAGGTGATGAGCAGTTCTTC.